The clone carrying this T cell receptor (beta chain) turned up a few times. As yet, its antigen is unknown. Through a sample-barcoded 5' primer and a J-beta primer mix, a second PCR was run for roughly 6 to 11 cycles. TCRdb reprocessed the 5' RACE reads with MiXCR, giving one entry per CDR3 protein. The sample contains fewer than 800,000 distinct CDR3 sequences, roughly 21% of which appear only once. This record comes from a study of blood T cells in healthy people across ages. Study background: Every two T cells gave about one barcoded beta molecule via template switching. Study-level findings and limits: Fewer expanded clones and more diversity marked long-lived versus aged donors. The CMV status of each donor remained undetermined, and this could have confounded shifts in expanded clonotypes.

Each donor was a healthy Caucasian individual from Russia, aged roughly 6 to 90. Germline CDR1 is LGHDT and CDR2 is YNNKEL (reference sequence). The length of the CDR3 is 16 residues. V and J are TRBV3-1 and TRBJ2-5, with TRBD2 matching 10 bases. TRBJ2-1 explains the end of the DNA better; the J call may be wrong. The sequence was collected from a man between 65 and 85 years old in good health. The sequenced sample was blood. CDR3 amino acids: CASSQVRTSGHNEQFF. The DNA of the CDR3 is TGTGCCAGCAGCCAAGTTCGGACTAGCGGTCACAATGAGCAGTTCTTC.